These T cell receptor beta chains were read from a single sample in a study of B cell selection in AIRE deficiency. Some clones are missing from TCRdb's copy, which holds only in-frame ones; the method was immunoSEQ multiplex PCR. The table lists 20,000 to 25,000 clones, about 95% of them singletons. Sequences were obtained from Tregs sorted from PBMCs. The receptors derive from a human donor with AIRE deficiency. CDR3s include the opening cysteine and the closing phenylalanine or tryptophan. The order of the fields is J gene, V gene, clone size, D gene, CDR3 protein, CDR3 DNA. The D gene is left open where the match is weak. Clone size appears in some rows only: once, few, many, or a class for an expanded clone.

TRBJ2-1	TRBV18	.	.	CASSPHLEGGPNNEQFF	TGTGCCAGCTCACCCCACCTTGAAGGCGGGCCAAACAATGAGCAGTTCTTC
TRBJ1-1	TRBV28	.	.	CASSLFTEAFF	TGTGCCAGCAGTTTGTTCACTGAAGCTTTCTTT
TRBJ1-2	TRBV6-1	.	.	CASSEARGLGSSF	TGTGCCAGCAGTGAAGCTCGGGGACTGGGCAGTTCCTTC
TRBJ1-5	TRBV15	.	.	CATSRGRTGNQPQHF	TGTGCCACCAGCAGAGGAAGGACAGGCAATCAGCCCCAGCATTTT
TRBJ2-3	TRBV12-5	.	TRBD1	CASGWGQTSTDTQYF	TGTGCTAGTGGGTGGGGACAGACAAGCACAGATACGCAGTATTTT
TRBJ1-1	TRBV9	.	.	CASSTLLNTEAFF	TGTGCCAGCAGTACTTTATTGAACACTGAAGCTTTCTTT
TRBJ1-1	TRBV29-1	.	.	CSVVAMGYTEAFF	TGCAGCGTTGTGGCCATGGGCTACACTGAAGCTTTCTTT
TRBJ1-1	TRBV5-1	.	TRBD1	CASKGQSHTEAFF	TGCGCCAGCAAGGGACAGAGCCACACTGAAGCTTTCTTT
TRBJ2-7	TRBV7-2	.	.	CASSLREILYF	TGTGCCAGCAGCTTACGTGAGATTCTGTACTTC
TRBJ1-2	TRBV27	.	.	CASRHQGYSYGYTF	TGTGCCAGCAGACATCAGGGGTATTCCTATGGCTACACCTTC
TRBJ2-7	TRBV7-3	.	.	CASSLSARGGEQYF	TGTGCCAGCAGCTTATCGGCTAGAGGCGGGGAGCAGTACTTC
TRBJ2-2	TRBV27	.	.	CASSPGTTNTGELFF	TGTGCTAGCTCCCCGGGGACAACGAACACCGGGGAGCTGTTTTTT
TRBJ1-2	TRBV25-1	.	.	CASSPGGTRSYGYTF	TGTGCCAGCAGTCCGGGGGGGACTCGGTCCTATGGCTACACCTTC
TRBJ1-1	TRBV5-1	.	.	CASSLQTGTEAFF	TGCGCCAGCAGCCTCCAAACAGGCACTGAAGCTTTCTTT
TRBJ2-7	TRBV7-9	.	.	CASSGGTYEQYF	TGTGCCAGCAGCGGTGGGACCTACGAGCAGTACTTC
TRBJ2-7	TRBV6-5	few	.	CASSYSRQTNSYEQYF	TGTGCCAGCAGTTACTCCCGACAGACCAACTCCTACGAGCAGTACTTC
TRBJ2-1	TRBV19	.	TRBD1	CASSINFGQGDEQFF	TGTGCCAGTAGTATTAATTTTGGACAGGGCGATGAGCAGTTCTTC
TRBJ2-3	TRBV5-5	.	.	CASSFNTDTQYF	TGTGCCAGCAGCTTCAACACAGATACGCAGTATTTT
TRBJ1-1	TRBV11-2	.	.	CASSLTPLNTEAFF	TGTGCCAGCAGCTTAACACCCTTGAACACTGAAGCTTTCTTT
TRBJ1-4	TRBV29-1	.	.	CSAEGGRGLFF	TGCAGCGCCGAAGGGGGTAGGGGACTGTTTTTT
TRBJ1-4	TRBV10-3	.	.	CAIGRGADEKLFF	TGTGCCATTGGCCGTGGGGCGGATGAAAAACTGTTTTTT
TRBJ2-1	TRBV6-5	.	TRBD2	CASSTRLAVSNEQFF	TGTGCCAGCAGCACAAGACTAGCGGTTAGCAATGAGCAGTTCTTC
TRBJ2-5	TRBV4-2	.	.	CASSQSSRAETQYF	TGTGCCAGCAGCCAATCTAGCAGGGCAGAGACCCAGTACTTC
TRBJ2-5	TRBV29-1	.	TRBD2	CSVRPVGTLGMGSRTSGQETQYF	TGCAGCGTGCGCCCGGTGGGAACCCTGGGAATGGGCTCTCGGACTAGCGGCCAAGAGACCCAGTACTTC
TRBJ2-1	TRBV14	.	.	CASSQVQGYNEQFF	TGTGCCAGCAGCCAAGTACAGGGATACAATGAGCAGTTCTTC
TRBJ1-1	TRBV5-4	.	TRBD1	CASRAGTANTEAFF	TGTGCCAGCAGGGCCGGGACAGCGAACACTGAAGCTTTCTTT
TRBJ2-2	TRBV5-1	once	.	CASSSGSRDTGELFF	TGCGCCAGCAGCTCAGGGTCCAGGGACACCGGGGAGCTGTTTTTT
TRBJ2-1	TRBV10-3	.	.	CAISGSSDEQFF	TGTGCCATTAGTGGGTCAAGTGATGAGCAGTTCTTC
TRBJ2-7	TRBV5-1	.	TRBD2	CASSSASGSYEQYF	TGCGCCAGCAGCTCGGCTAGCGGGAGTTACGAGCAGTACTTC
TRBJ1-5	TRBV7-2	.	.	CASSLISNQPQHF	TGTGCCAGCAGCTTGATTAGCAATCAGCCCCAGCATTTT
TRBJ2-7	TRBV7-3	few	.	CASSLAGSYEQYF	TGTGCCAGCAGCTTAGCAGGGTCCTACGAGCAGTACTTC
TRBJ1-5	TRBV7-2	.	TRBD1	CASSLTGGAQPQHF	TGTGCCAGCAGTCTGACAGGGGGCGCTCAGCCCCAGCATTTT